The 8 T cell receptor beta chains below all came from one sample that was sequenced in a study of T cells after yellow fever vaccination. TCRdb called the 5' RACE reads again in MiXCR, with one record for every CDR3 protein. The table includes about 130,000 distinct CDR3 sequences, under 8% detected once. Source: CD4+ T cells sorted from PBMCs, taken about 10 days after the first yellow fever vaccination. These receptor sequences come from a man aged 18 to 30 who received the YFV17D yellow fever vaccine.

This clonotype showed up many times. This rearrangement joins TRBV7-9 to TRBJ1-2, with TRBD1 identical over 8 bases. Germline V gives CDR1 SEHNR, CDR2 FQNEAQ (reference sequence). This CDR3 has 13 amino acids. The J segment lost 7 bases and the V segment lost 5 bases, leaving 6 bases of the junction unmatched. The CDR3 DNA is TGTGCCAGCAGCCCACAGGGGGATAGTGGCTACACCTTC. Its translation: CASSPQGDSGYTF.

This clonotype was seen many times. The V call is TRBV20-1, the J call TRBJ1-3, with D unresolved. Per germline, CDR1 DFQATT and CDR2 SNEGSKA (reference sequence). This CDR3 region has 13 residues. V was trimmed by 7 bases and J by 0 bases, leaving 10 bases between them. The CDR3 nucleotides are TGCAGTGTCCTTGACCGCTCTGGAAACACCATATATTTT. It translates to CSVLDRSGNTIYF.

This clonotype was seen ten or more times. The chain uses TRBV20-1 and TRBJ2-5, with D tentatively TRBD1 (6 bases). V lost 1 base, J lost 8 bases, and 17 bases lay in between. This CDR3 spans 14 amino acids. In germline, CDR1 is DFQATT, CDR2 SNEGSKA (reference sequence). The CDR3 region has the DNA TGCAGTGCTAGAGGCCCTACTGACAGGAATACCCAGTACTTC. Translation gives CSARGPTDRNTQYF.

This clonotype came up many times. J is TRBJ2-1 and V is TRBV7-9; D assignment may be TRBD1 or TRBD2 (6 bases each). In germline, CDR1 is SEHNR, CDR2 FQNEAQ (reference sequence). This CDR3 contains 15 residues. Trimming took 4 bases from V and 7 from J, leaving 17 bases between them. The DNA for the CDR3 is TGTGCCAGCAGCTCGCAGTGGGGGGCCGGTAATGAGCAGTTCTTC. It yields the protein CASSSQWGAGNEQFF. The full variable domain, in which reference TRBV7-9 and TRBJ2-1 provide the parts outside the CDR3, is DTGVSQNPRHKITKRGQNVTFRCDPISEHNRLYWYRQTLGQGPEFLTYFQNEAQLEKSRLLSDRFSAERPKGSFSTLEIQRTEQGDSAMYLCASSSQWGAGNEQFFGPGTRLTVL.

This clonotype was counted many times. The CDR3 DNA reads TGTGCCATCAAGACGGGCACTGAAGCTTTCTTT. Translated: CAIKTGTEAFF. The chain joins TRBV10-3 to TRBJ1-1; D is unclear. The CDR3 extends over 11 amino acids. The V end was cut by 7 bases, the J end by 4 bases, with 7 bases between. Germline CDR1 and CDR2: ENHRY and SYGVKD.

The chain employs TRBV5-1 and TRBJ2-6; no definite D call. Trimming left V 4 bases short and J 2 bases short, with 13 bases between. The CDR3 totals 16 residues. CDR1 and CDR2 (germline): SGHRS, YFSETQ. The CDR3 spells CASSLVFGAGANVLTF. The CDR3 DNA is TGCGCCAGCAGCCTAGTATTTGGGGCTGGGGCCAACGTCCTGACTTTC.

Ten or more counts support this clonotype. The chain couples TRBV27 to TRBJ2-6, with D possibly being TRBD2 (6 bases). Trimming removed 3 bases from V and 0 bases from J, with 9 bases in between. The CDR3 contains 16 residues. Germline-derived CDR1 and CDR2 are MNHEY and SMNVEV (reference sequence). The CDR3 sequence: CASSLGLYSGANVLTF. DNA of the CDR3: TGTGCCAGCAGTTTGGGACTGTACTCTGGGGCCAACGTCCTGACTTTC. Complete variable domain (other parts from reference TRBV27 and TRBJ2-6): EAQVTQNPRYLITVTGKKLTVTCSQNMNHEYMSWYRQDPGLGLRQIYYSMNVEVTDKGDVPEGYKVSRKEKRNFPLILESPSPNQTSLYFCASSLGLYSGANVLTFGAGSRLTVL.

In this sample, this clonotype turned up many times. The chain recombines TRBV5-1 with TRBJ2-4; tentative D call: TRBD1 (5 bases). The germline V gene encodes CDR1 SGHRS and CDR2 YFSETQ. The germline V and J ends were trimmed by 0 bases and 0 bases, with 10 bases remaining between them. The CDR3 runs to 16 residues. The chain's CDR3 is CASSLEQGQAKNIQYF. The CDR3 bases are TGCGCCAGCAGCTTGGAGCAAGGACAAGCCAAAAACATTCAGTACTTC.